This T cell receptor (beta chain) was recovered during a study of blood T cell repertoires in COVID-19. Study-wide context: The study drew acute and convalescent COVID-19 samples from the United States, Italy and Spain.

The germline CDR1 and CDR2 sequences are SGHAT and FQNNGV. There are 14 residues in the CDR3. The trim removed 5 bases at V and 3 bases at J, leaving 4 bases unmatched. Clones were read by immunoSEQ multiplex PCR, and TCRdb kept only the in-frame ones, dropping some. This sample has 150,000 to 200,000 clones; approximately 90% occur once, and the top ten carry 3.7%. The source of this sequence is a young man with active or convalescent COVID-19. The gene calls are TRBV11-2 and TRBJ1-1, with 9 nucleotides matching TRBD1. The specimen sequenced was peripheral blood. The CDR3 DNA reads TGTGCCAGCAGCGGCCGGACAGGGGACACTGAAGCTTTCTTT. This gives the protein CASSGRTGDTEAFF.